One sample yielded the 32 T cell receptor beta chains listed below, sequenced in a study of CXCR3-negative and CXCR3-positive naive CD8 T cells. UMI-labeled TRB cDNA libraries were prepared by 5' RACE. TCRdb re-called the 5' RACE reads, yielding one record per CDR3 amino acid sequence without DNA. The specimen's table records over 100,000 distinct CDR3 sequences. Sequenced sample: naive CXCR3- CD8+ T cells from blood. This sample's subset: CD45RO-CCR7+CD27+CD95- naive CD8+ T cells lacking CXCR3 (TNR3-). All receptors come from a human donor in good health. Some clones in this sample may be carry-over from other donors' samples.

The rearrangement joins TRBV11-2 to TRBJ2-1; TCRdb's D call, TRBD2, is unchecked because there is no DNA. The germline V gene encodes CDR1 SGHAT and CDR2 FQNNGV. This CDR3 comprises 16 residues. The CDR3 loop is CASSLDGDLGYNEQFF.

V and J are TRBV28 and TRBJ2-5; the TCRdb D gene call, TRBD1, has no DNA to confirm it. The CDR3 totals 16 residues. Germline-derived CDR1 and CDR2 are MDHEN and SYDVKM. The CDR3 sequence: CASSLPGQGGGETQYF.

The V call is TRBV4-2, the J call TRBJ2-7; without DNA, the TCRdb call of TRBD2 cannot be checked. The CDR3 consists of 15 residues. Germline CDR1 and CDR2: LGHNA and YNFKEQ. The CDR3 region is CASSQDPTSEYEQYF.

The V gene is TRBV20-1, the J gene TRBJ1-2. Germline V gene data show CDR1 as DFQATT and CDR2 as SNEGSKA (reference sequence). This CDR3 is built from 13 residues. This CDR3 is CSASALTNYGYTF.

The chain couples TRBV9 to TRBJ2-7; TCRdb's D call, TRBD2, is unchecked because there is no DNA. Germline CDR1 SGDLS, CDR2 YYNGEE. The CDR3 contains 16 residues. The chain's CDR3 is CASSVDASGRFNEQYF.

The rearrangement links TRBV9 to TRBJ2-2; TCRdb outputs TRBD1, but without DNA this stays unchecked. The CDR3 has 20 amino acids. Germline V gene lookup returns CDR1 SGDLS and CDR2 YYNGEE. This chain's CDR3 is CASSAPIPGRRRVTPGELFF.

V gene TRBV28 combines with J gene TRBJ2-7; TCRdb reports TRBD1, a call that lacks DNA to check it against. CDR1 is MDHEN and CDR2 is SYDVKM in the germline V gene. The CDR3 is made up of 17 amino acids. CDR3 amino acids: CASSLDLTGGATVEQYF. Drawing the rest from reference TRBV28 and TRBJ2-7, the complete variable domain is DVKVTQSSRYLVKRTGEKVFLECVQDMDHENMFWYRQDPGLGLRLIYFSYDVKMKEKGDIPEGYSVSREKKERFSLILESASTNQTSMYLCASSLDLTGGATVEQYFGPGTRLTVT.

The chain couples TRBV19 to TRBJ2-1. Per germline, CDR1 LNHDA and CDR2 SQIVND (reference sequence). This CDR3 region has 14 residues. The CDR3 loop reads CAGSTGVWYNEQFF.

The chain employs TRBV15 and TRBJ2-3. CDR1 and CDR2 (germline): LNHNV, YYDKDF (reference sequence). The CDR3 runs 15 residues. CDR3 sequence reads: CATSRVADRADTQYF.

V usage is TRBV9 and J usage is TRBJ2-7; no DNA is available, so the TRBD1 call from TCRdb remains unchecked. There are 15 residues in the CDR3. Per germline, CDR1 SGDLS and CDR2 YYNGEE. CDR3 residues: CASSVVSGGLYEQYF.

The chain uses TRBV20-1 and TRBJ2-5; TCRdb outputs TRBD2, but without DNA this stays unchecked. CDR1 and CDR2 from the germline V gene are DFQATT and SNEGSKA (reference sequence). The CDR3 is 12 amino acids. CDR3 sequence reads: CMLRGDQETQYF.

V usage is TRBV20-1 and J usage is TRBJ2-5; there is no DNA to check the TCRdb D call of TRBD2. CDR1 and CDR2 (germline): DFQATT, SNEGSKA (reference sequence). The CDR3 consists of 21 residues. Here the CDR3 reads CSARPSTTSGEGPLARETQYF.

This chain connects TRBV13 to TRBJ2-7; TCRdb's D call, TRBD2, is unchecked because there is no DNA. Germline CDR1 is PRHDT and CDR2 is FYEKMQ (reference sequence). CDR3 length: 14 residues. CDR3 amino acids: CASSLGGLAREQYF.

This chain's CDR3 is CATKGTEGHEKLFF. This sequence joins TRBV15 and TRBJ1-4; TCRdb selects TRBD1, and the lack of DNA leaves this call unchecked. The CDR3 consists of 14 residues. CDR1 is LNHNV, CDR2 YYDKDF, per germline (reference sequence).

This chain links TRBV5-1 with TRBJ2-7. The CDR3 sequence is 15 residues long. Germline lookup yields CDR1 SGHRS and CDR2 YFSETQ. The CDR3 sequence is CASSLVVGGTYEQYF.

The chain carries TRBV7-2 and TRBJ2-6; TCRdb indicates TRBD1, and absent DNA this call remains unverified. This CDR3 contains 19 residues. CDR1 and CDR2 (germline): SGHTA, FQGNSA. The CDR3 region is CASSLWGPGGASGANVLTF.

The CDR3 protein is CASRSTASAYEQYF. V usage is TRBV19 and J usage is TRBJ2-7. The CDR3 extends over 14 amino acids. Germline CDR1 is LNHDA and CDR2 is SQIVND (reference sequence). Full variable domain (missing parts from reference TRBV19 and TRBJ2-7): DGGITQSPKYLFRKEGQNVTLSCEQNLNHDAMYWYRQDPGQGLRLIYYSQIVNDFQKGDIAEGYSVSREKKESFPLTVTSAQKNPTAFYLCASRSTASAYEQYFGPGTRLTVT.

The chain uses TRBV28 and TRBJ2-7. Per the germline V gene, CDR1 is MDHEN and CDR2 is SYDVKM. The length of the CDR3 is 14 residues. CDR3 amino acids: CASGFSGSTYEQYF.

This chain uses TRBV20-1 with TRBJ2-3; TCRdb's D call, TRBD2, is unchecked because there is no DNA. Germline CDR1 DFQATT, CDR2 SNEGSKA (reference sequence). This CDR3 is built from 16 residues. Here the CDR3 reads CSALGLAGVSIDTQYF.

V and J are TRBV12-3 or TRBV12-4 and TRBJ2-1; as DNA is missing, the TRBD2 call by TCRdb cannot be tested. The CDR3 spans 15 residues. CDR3 sequence reads: CASSLIAGYSNEQFF.

The V gene is TRBV4-2, the J gene TRBJ2-3. The germline gives CDR1 LGHNA, CDR2 YNFKEQ. The CDR3 runs 13 residues. The CDR3 here is CASSQDLGVTQYF.

The chain employs TRBV20-1 and TRBJ2-7. This CDR3 spans 16 amino acids. CDR1 and CDR2 from the germline V gene are DFQATT and SNEGSKA (reference sequence). Here the CDR3 reads CSARDVIGPRFDEQYF.

The rearrangement uses TRBV6-5 and TRBJ2-1. Germline V gene data show CDR1 as MNHEY and CDR2 as SVGAGI. The CDR3 has 13 amino acids. The CDR3 sequence is CASSYHGPNEQFF.

The rearrangement joins TRBV20-1 to TRBJ2-1; checking the TCRdb D call of TRBD2 is not possible without DNA. The germline V gene encodes CDR1 DFQATT and CDR2 SNEGSKA (reference sequence). The CDR3 spans 13 residues. The CDR3: CSALGLAGHEQFF.

The rearrangement uses TRBV7-3 and TRBJ2-1; the TCRdb call, TRBD1, lacks DNA for checking. Germline V gene sequence: CDR1 SGHTA, CDR2 FQGTGA. The CDR3 runs 15 residues. CDR3: CASSSRDRGHNEQFF.

The chain links TRBV28 to TRBJ2-7; the TCRdb D gene call, TRBD1, has no DNA to confirm it. The CDR3 is 16 amino acids. Germline V CDR1 and CDR2: MDHEN, SYDVKM. The CDR3: CASSIPTNRVSYEQYF.

The V call is TRBV29-1, the J call TRBJ2-5; lacking DNA, the TRBD2 call made by TCRdb goes unchecked. The CDR3 is 15 amino acids. Germline V gene sequence: CDR1 SQVTM, CDR2 ANQGSEA. The CDR3 protein is CSVEFTAGVRETQYF. Full variable domain (outside the CDR3, taken from reference TRBV29-1 and TRBJ2-5): SAVISQKPSRDICQRGTSLTIQCQVDSQVTMMFWYRQQPGQSLTLIATANQGSEATYESGFVIDKFPISRPNLTFSTLTVSNMSPEDSSIYLCSVEFTAGVRETQYFGPGTRLLVL.

This chain uses TRBV7-8 with TRBJ1-5; TCRdb gives TRBD1 as the D gene, but with no DNA this cannot be confirmed. The germline V gene encodes CDR1 SGHVS and CDR2 FQNEAQ. This CDR3 is 14 amino acids long. The CDR3 here is CASSPGVSNQPQHF.

V usage is TRBV12-3 or TRBV12-4 and J usage is TRBJ2-3; TCRdb's D gene call, TRBD1, goes unchecked for lack of DNA. This CDR3 has 13 amino acids. The CDR3 region is CASSVQGADTQYF.

The CDR3 sequence is CASSLRQGAETQYF. The chain combines TRBV5-4 with TRBJ2-5; lacking DNA, the TRBD1 call made by TCRdb goes unchecked. Germline V lookup: CDR1 SGHNT, CDR2 YYREEE (reference sequence). The CDR3 runs to 14 residues.

The chain combines TRBV5-4 with TRBJ2-7. The CDR3 covers 14 residues. Germline CDR1 reads SGHNT; CDR2 reads YYREEE (reference sequence). The CDR3 loop reads CASSLAPAVDEQYF.

The chain uses TRBV29-1 and TRBJ1-1; the TCRdb call, TRBD1, lacks DNA for checking. Germline V gene lookup returns CDR1 SQVTM and CDR2 ANQGSEA. The CDR3 contains 14 residues. The CDR3 spells CSVDRASMDTEAFF.